Listed here is a single T cell receptor beta chain. Antigen: not known. Assay: immunoSEQ multiplex PCR; the TCRdb copy retains only in-frame clones and omits some. This table has fewer than 8,000 clones, 74% appearing once. The data derive from a study of tumor-infiltrating lymphocytes in localized non-small cell lung cancer. About the research overall: Several tumor histologies, both smoking statuses, and some post-neoadjuvant chemotherapy samples were included. Resected tumor was paired with non-adjacent uninvolved lung from the same patient. Study results and limitations: T-cell fraction did not differ between immunotypes IM1 and IM2. Tumors had more T cell infiltration than uninvolved lung, per TCRbeta sequencing and CD3 counts.

The germline V and J ends were trimmed by 8 bases and 2 bases, with 13 bases remaining between them. CDR1 and CDR2 from the germline V gene are LNHDA and SQIVND (reference sequence). The CDR3 length is 14 residues. The V call is TRBV19, the J call TRBJ1-5, with D uncertain. This clonotype was obtained from a human donor with non-small cell lung cancer. Sequencing was carried out using uninvolved lung tissue not adjacent to the tumor. CDR3 amino acids: CASWEGRGNQPQHF. The CDR3 DNA sequence: TGTGCCAGTTGGGAGGGTCGGGGCAATCAGCCCCAGCATTTT.